The 21 T cell receptor beta chains below were found in one sample sequenced in a study of blood T cell repertoires in COVID-19. Assay used: immunoSEQ multiplex PCR; TCRdb lists only in-frame clones, some missing. The repertoire has around 150,000 clones, about 88% of them found once; the top ten carry roughly 2.5%. Material: peripheral blood. The receptors come from a human donor with COVID-19, enrolled during active disease. The donor label of this sample is uncertain.

As regards this clone: The sample carries other DNA sequences with the same CDR3. The chain recombines TRBV19 with TRBJ1-5; 11 bases are a match to TRBD1. CDR3 length: 13 residues. CDR1 LNHDA and CDR2 SQIVND come from the germline V gene (reference sequence). The V and J ends lost 7 bases and 5 bases, in that order; junction bases with no gene match: 1. In DNA form, the CDR3 reads TGTGCCAGTAAGGGACAGGGGGATCAGCCCCAGCATTTT. It specifies CASKGQGDQPQHF.

This chain links TRBV4-1 with TRBJ1-4; the D is unclear. Trimming stripped 1 base from V and 7 bases from J, with 16 bases between. Germline V gives CDR1 MGHRA, CDR2 YSYEKL. The length of the CDR3 is 16 residues. This CDR3 reads CASSQAQLLVGEKLFF. As DNA, the CDR3 is TGCGCCAGCAGCCAAGCCCAACTGCTGGTTGGTGAAAAACTGTTTTTT.

V gene TRBV19 combines with J gene TRBJ1-3; D is uncertain. In germline, CDR1 is LNHDA, CDR2 SQIVND (reference sequence). The CDR3 has 15 amino acids. V lost 6 bases to trimming and J lost 2 bases, with 14 bases between them. CDR3 amino acids: CASSVIFTAGNTIYF. CDR3 sequence (DNA): TGTGCCAGTAGCGTCATCTTTACGGCTGGAAACACCATATATTTT. The complete variable domain, with remaining parts taken from reference TRBV19 and TRBJ1-3, reads DGGITQSPKYLFRKEGQNVTLSCEQNLNHDAMYWYRQDPGQGLRLIYYSQIVNDFQKGDIAEGYSVSREKKESFPLTVTSAQKNPTAFYLCASSVIFTAGNTIYFGEGSWLTVV.

The chain couples TRBV9 to TRBJ2-1, with 7 bases fitting TRBD2. The CDR3 has 15 residues. The trim removed 2 bases at V and 7 bases at J, leaving 9 bases unmatched. Germline V CDR1 and CDR2: SGDLS, YYNGEE. CDR3 nucleotide sequence: TGTGCCAGCAGCGTCGGGGGGAGGGGTTCGAATGAGCAGTTCTTC. Encoded protein: CASSVGGRGSNEQFF.

This chain uses TRBV5-1 with TRBJ2-7; a possible D gene is TRBD1 (6 bases). The CDR3 is 14 residues long. The germline V gene has CDR1 SGHRS and CDR2 YFSETQ. Trimming removed 0 bases from V and 3 bases from J, with 10 bases in between. CDR3 amino acids: CASSLGQENYEQYF. The CDR3 nucleotides are TGCGCCAGCAGCTTGGGACAGGAGAACTACGAGCAGTACTTC.

The genes are TRBV6-6 and TRBJ1-6, with 7 bases aligning to TRBD1. CDR3 size: 16 residues. The V gene end was trimmed by 6 bases and the J gene end by 13 bases; junction bases not matched to a gene: 18. Per germline, CDR1 MNHNY and CDR2 SVGAGI (reference sequence). The CDR3 DNA follows: TGTGCCAGCAGCCCTCCTCAAGGGCAGGGGGAAAGGCCCCTCCACTTT. The encoded protein is CASSPPQGQGERPLHF.

This clone was seen once. This rearrangement joins TRBV24-1 to TRBJ2-7; 9 nucleotides match TRBD2. The J segment lost 3 bases and the V segment lost 5 bases, leaving 10 bases of the junction unmatched. The CDR3 covers 16 residues. Germline V gives CDR1 KGHDR, CDR2 SFDVKD. The CDR3 DNA is TGTGCCACCAGTGCTAATGCGGGAGGGCCGGACTACGAGCAGTACTTC. Translating gives CATSANAGGPDYEQYF.

The V gene is TRBV4-2, the J gene TRBJ2-2; 12 positions agree with TRBD2. The CDR3 length is 15 residues. CDR1 is LGHNA and CDR2 is YNFKEQ in the germline V gene. V shed 2 bases and J 7 bases; nucleotides not matched to a gene: 2. CDR3 amino acids: CASSQMGLAGGELFF. Written as DNA, the CDR3 is TGTGCCAGCAGCCAAATGGGACTAGCGGGCGGGGAGCTGTTTTTT.

The chain is built from TRBV24-1 and TRBJ1-2; TRBD1 aligns across 8 bases. The CDR3 runs 15 residues. J was trimmed by 3 bases and V by 5 bases; bases with no gene match: 7. CDR1 is KGHDR and CDR2 is SFDVKD in the germline V gene. CDR3 nucleotide sequence: TGTGCCACCAGTGCCGACGACAGGGGAGACTATGGCTACACCTTC. Translation gives CATSADDRGDYGYTF.

This chain uses TRBV10-1 with TRBJ2-5; tentatively, D is TRBD1 (6 bases). Looked up from germline, CDR1 is WNHNN and CDR2 is SYGVQD (reference sequence). Trimming removed 8 bases from V and 2 bases from J, with 21 bases in between. This CDR3 has 16 amino acids. The CDR3: CASESTDRNSQETQYF. The CDR3 DNA reads TGCGCCAGCGAGTCCACGGACAGAAATTCTCAAGAGACCCAGTACTTC.

The chain links TRBV10-1 to TRBJ2-7, with D possibly matching TRBD2 (5 bases). V shed 0 bases and J shed 6 bases, with 15 bases lying between them. CDR1 is WNHNN and CDR2 is SYGVQD in the germline V gene (reference sequence). The CDR3 totals 15 residues. The DNA for the CDR3 is TGCGCCAGCAGTGAGTCGGGAGCTGGGTCGGGCGAGCAGTACTTC. Amino acid sequence: CASSESGAGSGEQYF.

The count of this clone is one. The rearrangement links TRBV19 to TRBJ2-7, with 8 nucleotides matching TRBD1. With V trimmed by 5 bases and J by 2 bases, 11 bases remained unmatched. The CDR3 contains 16 residues. Germline-derived CDR1 and CDR2 are LNHDA and SQIVND (reference sequence). The CDR3 region is CASSSQRTGPPYEQYF. The CDR3 coding sequence is TGTGCCAGTAGTTCACAGCGGACAGGGCCGCCCTACGAGCAGTACTTC.

The rearrangement joins TRBV4-2 to TRBJ1-5, with D hard to call. This CDR3 region has 15 residues. Germline values: CDR1 LGHNA, CDR2 YNFKEQ. V lost 3 bases, J lost 5 bases, and 14 bases lay in between. The CDR3 region has the DNA TGTGCCAGCAGCCAGGGAGTCGATGGGTATCAGCCCCAGCATTTT. It is translated as CASSQGVDGYQPQHF.

This sequence joins TRBV30 and TRBJ2-5; possible D gene TRBD2, 7 bases. This CDR3 is built from 15 residues. Between the trimmed V and J ends, which lost 4 bases and 5 bases, there was a span of 20 bases. The germline gives CDR1 GTSNPN, CDR2 SVGIG (reference sequence). The DNA for the CDR3 is TGTGCCTGGACCCTAGGGGGGGGAATAGGGGAGACCCAGTACTTC. It is translated as CAWTLGGGIGETQYF.

The chain joins TRBV5-6 to TRBJ1-2; TRBD1 agrees at 8 bases. The CDR3 consists of 15 residues. The junction had 12 bases not matched to a gene; V was cut back by 4 bases and J by 7 bases. Germline assignment: CDR1 SGHDT and CDR2 YYEEEE. CDR3 sequence reads: CASSQWTGIRSGYTF. CDR3 bases: TGTGCCAGCAGCCAGTGGACAGGGATTCGTTCTGGCTACACCTTC. Full variable domain (rest looked up from reference TRBV5-6 and TRBJ1-2): DAGVTQSPTHLIKTRGQQVTLRCSPKSGHDTVSWYQQALGQGPQFIFQYYEEEERQRGNFPDRFSGHQFPNYSSELNVNALLLGDSALYLCASSQWTGIRSGYTFGSGTRLTVV.

The chain has TRBV11-3 and TRBJ2-5, with D perhaps TRBD2 (7 bases). The germline V gene encodes CDR1 SGHNT and CDR2 YENEEA. This CDR3 comprises 15 residues. The V end was cut by 4 bases, the J end by 0 bases, with 12 bases between. The CDR3 bases are TGTGCCAGCAGCTCTACGGGGGGCGACCAAGAGACCCAGTACTTC. This translates into CASSSTGGDQETQYF.

The chain employs TRBV28 and TRBJ2-3, with 9 bases that match TRBD1. Unmatched junction bases numbered 12, after V lost 6 bases and J lost 2 bases. Looked up from germline, CDR1 is MDHEN and CDR2 is SYDVKM. The CDR3 covers 17 residues. CDR3 sequence reads: CASSPGTGNSYTDTQYF. CDR3 sequence (DNA): TGTGCCAGCAGCCCCGGGACAGGGAACTCATACACAGATACGCAGTATTTT.

This sequence joins TRBV6-7 and TRBJ1-1; 9 bases are a match to TRBD1. TRBV6-7 is an open reading frame, and its role is uncertain. J gave up 4 bases and V 4 bases, and 10 bases lay outside the gene matches. This CDR3 region has 16 residues. DNA for the CDR3: TGTGCCAGCAGTTCACCGACCGGGACAGGGAGCACTGAAGCTTTCTTT. Translated: CASSSPTGTGSTEAFF.

This clone showed up just a few times. This sequence joins TRBV5-4 and TRBJ2-5; 10 positions agree with TRBD2. Germline assignment: CDR1 SGHNT and CDR2 YYREEE (reference sequence). V lost 5 bases and J lost 4; bases outside the gene matches: 5. This CDR3 comprises 14 residues. CDR3 coding DNA: TGTGCCAGCAGGTCAGCGGGGGGGCCAGAGACCCAGTACTTC. Residues: CASRSAGGPETQYF.

The rearrangement joins TRBV5-1 to TRBJ2-3; TRBD1 matches 11 bases. V shed 3 bases, J shed 3 bases, and the junction held 9 bases outside the gene matches. Germline values: CDR1 SGHRS, CDR2 YFSETQ. CDR3 size: 17 residues. CDR3 bases: TGCGCCAGCAGCTCCGGTGGGGGACAGGGGGGAACAGATACGCAGTATTTT. Translating gives CASSSGGGQGGTDTQYF.

The V gene is TRBV5-1, the J gene TRBJ2-5; 10 positions agree with TRBD2. This CDR3 has 15 amino acids. The J segment lost 0 bases and the V segment lost 3 bases, leaving 2 bases of the junction unmatched. The germline V gene encodes CDR1 SGHRS and CDR2 YFSETQ. CDR3 nucleotide sequence: TGCGCCAGCAGCTCAGGGACTAGCGACCAAGAGACCCAGTACTTC. It translates to CASSSGTSDQETQYF.